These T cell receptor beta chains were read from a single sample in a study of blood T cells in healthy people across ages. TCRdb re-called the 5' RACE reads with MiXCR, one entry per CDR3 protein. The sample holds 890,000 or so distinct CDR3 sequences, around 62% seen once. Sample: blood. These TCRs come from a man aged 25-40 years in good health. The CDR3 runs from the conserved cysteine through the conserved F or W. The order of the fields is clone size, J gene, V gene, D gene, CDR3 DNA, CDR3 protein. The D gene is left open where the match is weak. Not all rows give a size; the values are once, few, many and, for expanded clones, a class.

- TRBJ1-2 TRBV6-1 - TGTGCCAGCAGTGAAGCGCGACAGACCTATGGCTACACCTTC CASSEARQTYGYTF
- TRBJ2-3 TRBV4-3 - TGCGCCAGCAGCCAAGGAGTAGCGGAGTACGAGCAGTATTTT CASSQGVAEYEQYF
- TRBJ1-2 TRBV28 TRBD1 TGTGCCAGCATACAGAACAGGGGGCGGGGTGGCTACACCTTC CASIQNRGRGGYTF
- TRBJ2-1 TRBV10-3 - TGTGCCATCACCAAGTCCCAAGGGGGATACAATGAGCAGTTCTTC CAITKSQGGYNEQFF
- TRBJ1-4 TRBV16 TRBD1 TGTGCCAGCAGCCGCGAGACAGGGATAAGGGGTGAAAAACTGTTTTTT CASSRETGIRGEKLFF
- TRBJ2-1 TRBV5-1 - TGCGCCAGCAGCGGAGGACAGTTATACAATGAGCAGTTCTTC CASSGGQLYNEQFF
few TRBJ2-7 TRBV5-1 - TGCGCCAGCAGCCCAGGGCAGAGGTACGAGCAGTACTTC CASSPGQRYEQYF
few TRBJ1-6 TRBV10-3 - TGTGCCACCAAACCCCACGCGGCGAGCTCCTATAATTCACCCCTCCACTTT CATKPHAASSYNSPLHF
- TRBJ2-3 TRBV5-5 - TGTGCCAGCAGCGTGCCGCTGTGGGGTGATACGCAGTATTTT CASSVPLWGDTQYF
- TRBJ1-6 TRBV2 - TGTGCCAGCAGGGCGGACAGTAGCTATAATTCACCCCTCCACTTT CASRADSSYNSPLHF
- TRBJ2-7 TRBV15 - TGTGCCACCAGCAGAGGTCATGACAGACCCTACGAGCAGTACTTC CATSRGHDRPYEQYF
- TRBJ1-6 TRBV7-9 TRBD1 TGTGCCAGCAGAGCAGGACAGGGAGCCTATAATTCACCCCTCCACTTT CASRAGQGAYNSPLHF
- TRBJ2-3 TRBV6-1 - TGTGCCAGCAGTGAAGGGAACCCCCAGGATACGCAGTATTTT CASSEGNPQDTQYF
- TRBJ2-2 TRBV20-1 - TGCAGTGCCGCGAAAACGAACACCGGGGAGCTGTTTTTT CSAAKTNTGELFF
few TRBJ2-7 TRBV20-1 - TGCAGTGCTAGAGTCGGGACACAAACCTACGAGCAGTACTTC CSARVGTQTYEQYF
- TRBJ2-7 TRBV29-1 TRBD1 TGCAGCGCAGGACAGGGAGACAATGAGCAGTACTTC CSAGQGDNEQYF
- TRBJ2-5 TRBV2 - TGTGCCAGCAGTGTCATCTGGGGGGAGACCCAGTACTTC CASSVIWGETQYF
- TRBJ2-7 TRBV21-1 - TGTGCCAGCAGCAAAGAAAAGGAAGGGTTCTACGAGCAGTACTTC CASSKEKEGFYEQYF
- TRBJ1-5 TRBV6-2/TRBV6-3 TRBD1 TGTGCCAGCAGTGCCCGGACAGGCGGTGATCAGCCCCAGCATTTT CASSARTGGDQPQHF
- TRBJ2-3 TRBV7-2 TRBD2 TGTGCCAGCAGCTCCGGACTAGCGTCAGATACGCAGTATTTT CASSSGLASDTQYF
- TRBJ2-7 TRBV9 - TGTGCCAGCAGCGGGCCTGGCGACGAGCAGTACTTC CASSGPGDEQYF
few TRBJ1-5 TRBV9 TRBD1 TGTGCCAGCAGCGTCGGGACAGGGTCTCAGCCCCAGCATTTT CASSVGTGSQPQHF
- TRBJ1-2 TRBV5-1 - TGCGCCAGCAGCTTGGGCTGGGACGATGGCTACACCTTC CASSLGWDDGYTF
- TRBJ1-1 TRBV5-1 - TGCGCCAGCAGCGCGCGATTGAACACTGAAGCTTTCTTT CASSARLNTEAFF
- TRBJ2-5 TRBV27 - TGTGCCAGCAGTTTAACCTCAGGGGAGAGGCAGTACTTC CASSLTSGERQYF
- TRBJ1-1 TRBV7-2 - TGTGCCAGCAGCTCCGGTCTGGTCGCTGAAGCTTTCTTT CASSSGLVAEAFF
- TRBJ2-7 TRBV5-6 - TGTGCCAGCAGCTCCAGGGTTCCCGAGCAGTACTTC CASSSRVPEQYF
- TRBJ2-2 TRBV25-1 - TGTGCCAGCAAGGACGACTTCGGGGAGCTGTTTTTT CASKDDFGELFF
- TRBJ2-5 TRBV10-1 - TGCGCCAGCAGTGAGTCGAAGGGGCGAGAGACCCAGTACTTC CASSESKGRETQYF
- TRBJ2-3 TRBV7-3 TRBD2 TGTGCCAGCAGCCCTTGGACTAGCGGGGTATTTGAGGCCCCCACAGATACGCAGTATTTT CASSPWTSGVFEAPTDTQYF
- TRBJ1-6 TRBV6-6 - TGTGCCAGCACCCTATCTACAGGGTGGGGTTCACCCCTCCACTTT CASTLSTGWGSPLHF
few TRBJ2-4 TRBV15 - TGTGCCACCAGCGCTAGGGGCACGTGGGGCAAAAACATTCAGTACTTC CATSARGTWGKNIQYF
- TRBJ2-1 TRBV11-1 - TGTGCCAGCAGCTTATCCGGGGTCATCAGCTCCTACAATGAGCAGTTCTTC CASSLSGVISSYNEQFF
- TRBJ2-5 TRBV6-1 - TGTGCCAGCAGTCCAGACGGGGGCCGACAGACCCAGTACTTC CASSPDGGRQTQYF
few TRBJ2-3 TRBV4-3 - TGCGCCAGCAGCCAAGGCACTGGGCTAGATACGCAGTATTTT CASSQGTGLDTQYF
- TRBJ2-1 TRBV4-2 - TGTGCCAGCAGCCAAGAACAGGGACCGCTCTCCTACAATGAGCAGTTCTTC CASSQEQGPLSYNEQFF
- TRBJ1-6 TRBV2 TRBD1 TGTGCCAGCAGTGAAGTCACAGGGGGAAATTCACCCCTCCACTTT CASSEVTGGNSPLHF
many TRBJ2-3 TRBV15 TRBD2 TGTGCCACCGGGAATAGCGGCGGGGGACATACGCAGTATTTT CATGNSGGGHTQYF
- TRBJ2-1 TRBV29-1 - TGCAGCGTTGAAGTCTCTCAGGGTGGGGTTTACAATGAGCAGTTCTTC CSVEVSQGGVYNEQFF
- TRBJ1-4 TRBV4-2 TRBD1 TGTGCCAGCAGCCAAGGGGAGGGGGCACCAACTAATGAAAAACTGTTTTTT CASSQGEGAPTNEKLFF
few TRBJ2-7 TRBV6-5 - TGTGCCAGCAGTTACGGGGGAGAGAACGAGCAGTACTTC CASSYGGENEQYF
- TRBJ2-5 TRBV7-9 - TGTGCCAGCAGCTTGGGAAGCTACGAGCGGTACTTC CASSLGSYERYF
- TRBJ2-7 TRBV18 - TGTGCCAGCTCACCACCGATAGGAAGCTCCTACGAGCAGTACTTC CASSPPIGSSYEQYF
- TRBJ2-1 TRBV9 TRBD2 TGTGCCAGCAGCCCGGGACTAGCGGGGGGAGAGACCCAGTTCTTC CASSPGLAGGETQFF
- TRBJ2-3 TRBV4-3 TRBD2 TGCGCCAGCAGCCAAGGTTCTAGCGGGGAAAGCACAGATACGCAGTATTTT CASSQGSSGESTDTQYF
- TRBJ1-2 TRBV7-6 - TGTGCCAGCAGCTTAACCCAGGCCTTAAGTGGCTACACCTTC CASSLTQALSGYTF
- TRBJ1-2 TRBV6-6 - TGTGCCAGCAGTCCGTATGCAGAGGCTAACTATGGCTACACCTTC CASSPYAEANYGYTF
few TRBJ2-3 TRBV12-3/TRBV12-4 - TGTGCCAGCAGTTTGGCGGGAACTAGCACAGATACGCAGTATTTT CASSLAGTSTDTQYF
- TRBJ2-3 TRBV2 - TGTGCCAGCAAGATAGATACGCAGTATTTT CASKIDTQYF
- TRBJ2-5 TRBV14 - TGTGCCAGCAGCCCAAGACTAAACGGGGGAGAGACCCAGTACTTC CASSPRLNGGETQYF
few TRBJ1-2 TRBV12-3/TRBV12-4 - TGTGCCAGCAGTTTAGGGGGGGGGTCGTATAGTGGCTACACCTTC CASSLGGGSYSGYTF
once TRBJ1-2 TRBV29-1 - TGCAGCGTTGGGGCGGAGGAGGGTGGCTACACCTTC CSVGAEEGGYTF
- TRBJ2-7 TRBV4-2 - TGTGCCAGCAGCCAATGGGGTGAGGGCCCGTACGAGCAGTACTTC CASSQWGEGPYEQYF
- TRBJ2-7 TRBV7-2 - TGTGCCAGCAGCTTAGTTTCAAGCCACCGCAGCGAGCAGTACTTC CASSLVSSHRSEQYF